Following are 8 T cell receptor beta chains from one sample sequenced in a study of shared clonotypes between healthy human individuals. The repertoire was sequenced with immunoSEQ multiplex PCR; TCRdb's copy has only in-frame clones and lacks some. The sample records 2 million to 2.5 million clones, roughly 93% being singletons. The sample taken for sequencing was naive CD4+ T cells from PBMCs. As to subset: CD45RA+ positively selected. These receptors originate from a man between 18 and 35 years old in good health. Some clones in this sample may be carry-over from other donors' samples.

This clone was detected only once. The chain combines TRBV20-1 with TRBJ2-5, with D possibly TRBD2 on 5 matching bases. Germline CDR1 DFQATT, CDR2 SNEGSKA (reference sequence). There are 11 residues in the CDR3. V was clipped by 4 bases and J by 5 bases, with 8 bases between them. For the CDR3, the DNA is TGCAGTGCTAAGAGGAGGGAGACCCAGTACTTC. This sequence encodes CSAKRRETQYF.

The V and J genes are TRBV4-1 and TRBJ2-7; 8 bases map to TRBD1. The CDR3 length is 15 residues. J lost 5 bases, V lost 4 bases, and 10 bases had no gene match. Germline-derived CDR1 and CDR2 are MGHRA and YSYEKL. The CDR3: CASSPRGQGTHEQYF. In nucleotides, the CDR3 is TGCGCCAGCAGCCCAAGAGGACAGGGTACGCACGAGCAGTACTTC.

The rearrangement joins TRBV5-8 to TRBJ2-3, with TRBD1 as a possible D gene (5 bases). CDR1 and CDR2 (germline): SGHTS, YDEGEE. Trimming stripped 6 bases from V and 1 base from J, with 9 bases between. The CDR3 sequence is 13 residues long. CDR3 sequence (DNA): TGTGCCAGCACCCAAGGGGGCACAGATACGCAGTATTTT. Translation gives CASTQGGTDTQYF.

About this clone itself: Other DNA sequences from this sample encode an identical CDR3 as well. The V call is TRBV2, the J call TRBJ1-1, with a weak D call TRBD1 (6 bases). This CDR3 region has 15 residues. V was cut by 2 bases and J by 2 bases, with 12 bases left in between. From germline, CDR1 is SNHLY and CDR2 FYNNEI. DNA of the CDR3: TGTGCCAGCAGTGAATACCGGGGGGGCAACACTGAAGCTTTCTTT. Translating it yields CASSEYRGGNTEAFF. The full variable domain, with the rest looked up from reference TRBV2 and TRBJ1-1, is EPEVTQTPSHQVTQMGQEVILRCVPISNHLYFYWYRQILGQKVEFLVSFYNNEISEKSEIFDDQFSVERPDGSNFTLKIRSTKLEDSAMYFCASSEYRGGNTEAFFGQGTRLTVV.

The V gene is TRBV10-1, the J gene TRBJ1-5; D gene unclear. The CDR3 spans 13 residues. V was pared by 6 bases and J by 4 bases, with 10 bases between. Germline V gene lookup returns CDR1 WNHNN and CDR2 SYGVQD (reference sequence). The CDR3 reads CASSSTGNQPQHF. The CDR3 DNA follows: TGCGCCAGCAGCTCGACGGGGAATCAGCCCCAGCATTTT.

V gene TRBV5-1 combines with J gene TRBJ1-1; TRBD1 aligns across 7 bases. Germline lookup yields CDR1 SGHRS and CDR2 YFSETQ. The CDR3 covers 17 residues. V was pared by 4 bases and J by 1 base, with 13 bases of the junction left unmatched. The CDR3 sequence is CASSPSRDSRGNTEAFF. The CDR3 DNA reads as TGCGCCAGCAGCCCCTCCCGGGACAGCAGAGGGAACACTGAAGCTTTCTTT.

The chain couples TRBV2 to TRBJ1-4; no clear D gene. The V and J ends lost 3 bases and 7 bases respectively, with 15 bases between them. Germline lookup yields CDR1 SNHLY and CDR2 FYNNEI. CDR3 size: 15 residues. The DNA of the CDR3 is TGTGCCAGCAGTGAGGGTAGGGAGTTTGGTGAAAAACTGTTTTTT. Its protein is CASSEGREFGEKLFF.

CDR3 residues: CASSQEGRTSGYNEQFF. Here the CDR3 DNA reads TGCGCCAGCAGCCAAGAGGGCCGCACTAGCGGGTACAATGAGCAGTTCTTC. The rearrangement uses TRBV4-1 and TRBJ2-1; 9 bases are a match to TRBD2. This CDR3 region has 17 residues. CDR1 and CDR2 from the germline V gene are MGHRA and YSYEKL. The V segment lost 0 bases and the J segment 4 bases; nucleotides outside the gene matches: 7.